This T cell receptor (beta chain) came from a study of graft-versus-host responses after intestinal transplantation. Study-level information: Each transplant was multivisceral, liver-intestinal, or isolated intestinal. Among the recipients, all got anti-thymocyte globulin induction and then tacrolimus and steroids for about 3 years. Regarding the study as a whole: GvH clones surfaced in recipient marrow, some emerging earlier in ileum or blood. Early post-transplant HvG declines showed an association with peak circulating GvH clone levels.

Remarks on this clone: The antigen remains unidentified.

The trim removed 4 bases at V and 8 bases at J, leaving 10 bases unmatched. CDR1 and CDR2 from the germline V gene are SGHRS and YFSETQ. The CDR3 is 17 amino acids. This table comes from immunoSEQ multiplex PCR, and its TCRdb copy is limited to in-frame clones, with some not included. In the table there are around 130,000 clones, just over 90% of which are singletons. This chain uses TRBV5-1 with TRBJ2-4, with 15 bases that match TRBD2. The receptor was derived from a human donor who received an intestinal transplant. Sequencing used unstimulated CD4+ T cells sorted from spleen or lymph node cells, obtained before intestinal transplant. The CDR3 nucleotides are TGCGCCAGCAGCAGCGGGACTAGCGGGGGGTACTGGGACATTCAGTACTTC. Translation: CASSSGTSGGYWDIQYF.